This is a list of T cell receptor beta chains from one sample in a study of blood T cell repertoires in COVID-19. The protocol was immunoSEQ multiplex PCR, while the TCRdb copy is restricted to in-frame clones and leaves out a portion. The profile shows 210,000 or so clones, 70% to 90% of them singletons. The sample comprised peripheral blood. The receptors come from a man in his late teens or twenties with active or convalescent COVID-19. Both conserved end residues are part of each CDR3. A D gene is named only where the DNA matches it firmly. A row's size may be missing; if present it is once, few, many or a size class.

D	V	size	J	CDR3	DNA
TRBD2	TRBV9	.	TRBJ2-1	CASSVTSGMPTFGEQFF	TGTGCCAGCAGCGTAACTAGCGGGATGCCAACATTTGGTGAGCAGTTCTTC
TRBD1	TRBV27	.	TRBJ2-7	CASSLEDRVYEQYF	TGTGCCAGCAGTTTGGAGGACAGGGTCTACGAGCAGTACTTC
TRBD1	TRBV25-1	.	TRBJ1-2	CASSIETGGSGYTF	TGTGCCAGCTCCATAGAGACAGGGGGGTCAGGCTACACCTTC
TRBD2	TRBV4-2	.	TRBJ2-3	CASSQDGRLAGTDTQYF	TGTGCCAGCAGCCAAGATGGTAGACTAGCGGGCACAGATACGCAGTATTTT
.	TRBV7-2	.	TRBJ2-5	CASSPGRGSRETQYF	TGTGCCAGCAGCCCCGGGCGAGGGTCACGAGAGACCCAGTACTTC
.	TRBV28	.	TRBJ2-2	CASSLEDTGELFF	TGTGCCAGCAGTTTGGAGGACACCGGGGAGCTGTTTTTT
.	TRBV27	once	TRBJ2-1	CASSLSSSPGERSYNEQFF	TGTGCCAGCAGTTTATCGAGTTCCCCAGGGGAGAGGTCCTACAATGAGCAGTTCTTC
.	TRBV15	.	TRBJ1-4	CATSRDGPRAEEYEKLFF	TGTGCCACCAGCAGAGATGGTCCCCGTGCGGAGGAATATGAAAAACTGTTTTTT
.	TRBV29-1	.	TRBJ2-7	CSVSNGAPSEQYF	TGCAGCGTTTCTAACGGAGCCCCCTCGGAGCAGTACTTC
TRBD2	TRBV11-2	.	TRBJ2-7	CASTPGLATLTYEQYF	TGTGCCAGCACCCCGGGACTAGCGACACTGACCTACGAGCAGTACTTC
.	TRBV15	once	TRBJ2-7	CATSGLAKYYEQYF	TGTGCCACCAGCGGGCTAGCGAAATACTACGAGCAGTACTTC
.	TRBV6-6	.	TRBJ2-5	CASSPPGAGDGETQYF	TGTGCCAGCAGCCCCCCCGGGGCAGGGGATGGAGAGACCCAGTACTTC
TRBD1	TRBV20-1	.	TRBJ1-4	CSASKDRGIVKLFF	TGCAGTGCTAGTAAGGACAGGGGGATCGTAAAACTGTTTTTT
.	TRBV6-5	.	TRBJ1-1	CASSFRRGNTEAFF	TGTGCCAGCAGTTTCCGCAGGGGTAACACTGAAGCTTTCTTT
.	TRBV10-3	.	TRBJ1-1	CAIRGGVGTEAFF	TGTGCCATCAGGGGAGGGGTAGGGACTGAAGCTTTCTTT
.	TRBV30	once	TRBJ1-2	CACGKGQQTNYGYTF	TGTGCCTGTGGGAAGGGGCAGCAAACTAACTATGGCTACACCTTC
TRBD1	TRBV2	.	TRBJ2-3	CASLPGQAQPDTQYF	TGTGCCAGCTTGCCGGGACAGGCCCAACCAGATACGCAGTATTTT
.	TRBV7-2	.	TRBJ2-1	CASSPAGKNEQFF	TGTGCCAGCAGCCCCGCGGGGAAAAATGAGCAGTTCTTC
TRBD2	TRBV27	.	TRBJ2-1	CASSLRLAGGDNEQFF	TGTGCCAGCAGTCTGAGACTAGCGGGAGGGGACAATGAGCAGTTCTTC
.	TRBV7-9	.	TRBJ1-1	CASSARRTDWAFF	TGTGCCAGCAGCGCCAGACGGACAGATTGGGCTTTCTTT
.	TRBV5-1	.	TRBJ2-5	CASSPGGGQETQYF	TGCGCCAGCAGCCCTGGGGGGGGGCAGGAGACCCAGTACTTC
.	TRBV9	once	TRBJ1-5	CASSATDSNQPQHF	TGTGCCAGCAGCGCCACAGATAGCAATCAGCCCCAGCATTTT
.	TRBV30	once	TRBJ2-7	CAWSFPRNRPSSYEQYF	TGTGCCTGGAGTTTCCCTAGAAACAGGCCCAGCTCCTACGAGCAGTACTTC